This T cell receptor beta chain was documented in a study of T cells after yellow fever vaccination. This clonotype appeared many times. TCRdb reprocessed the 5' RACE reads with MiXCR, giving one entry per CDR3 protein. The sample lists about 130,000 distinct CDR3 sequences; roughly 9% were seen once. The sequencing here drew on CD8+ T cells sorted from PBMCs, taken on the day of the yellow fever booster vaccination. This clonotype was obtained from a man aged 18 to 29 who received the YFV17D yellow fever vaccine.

The CDR3 spells CSVQEMGYSTDTQYF. CDR3 DNA: TGCAGCGTCCAAGAGATGGGTTATAGCACAGATACGCAGTATTTT. The chain links TRBV29-1 to TRBJ2-3; no firm D call. Trimming took off 6 bases at V and 0 bases at J, with 16 bases between the two ends. The germline V gene encodes CDR1 SQVTM and CDR2 ANQGSEA. The CDR3 sequence is 15 residues long.